The entry that follows covers one T cell receptor beta chain sequence. Its antigen is not identified. This entry comes from a study of T cells in Graves' hyperthyroidism and ophthalmopathy. Study results and caveats: Ophthalmopathy was told apart from stable hyperthyroidism by a 13 V-J model. Model predictions of ophthalmopathy came a median roughly 6.7 months before onset. Most clonotypes that expanded in the thyroid above 0.001 also showed up in blood.

The CDR3 has 16 residues. CDR1 SGHTA and CDR2 FQGTGA come from the germline V gene. Trimming removed 5 bases at V and 6 bases at J, with 19 bases between. Template material for amplifying TCR beta CDR3 regions consisted of RNA transcripts. When the TCR CDR3 underwent first-round RT-PCR, the HTBI primer set was used. TCRdb independently ran MiXCR on the multiplex PCR reads; one entry per CDR3 protein. The table has around 600,000 distinct CDR3 sequences, roughly 15% seen once. This chain links TRBV7-3 with TRBJ2-2; tentative D call: TRBD2 (6 bases). The source of this sequence is a woman in her forties or fifties with Graves' ophthalmopathy. Sample: blood. The chain's CDR3 is CASSDPGASAPGELFF. The CDR3 bases are TGTGCCAGCAGCGATCCGGGAGCGTCTGCTCCCGGGGAGCTGTTTTTT.